This TCR beta chain was documented in a study of blood T cells in healthy people across ages (dated by TCRdb to the mid-2010s). With respect to the entire study: In model experiments, roughly one uniquely barcoded TCR beta cDNA molecule per two T cells was captured by template switching. Age-related changes in TCR beta repertoire diversity were measured in the study by deep sequencing normalized with unique cDNA molecular identifiers. The donors were divided into four age groups: young (average around 17 years), middle-aged (under 40), aged (62) and long-lived (about 80). To avoid experimental bias, donors of different ages were distributed randomly across sequencing lanes. Two additional independent replicas of 1 million unique cDNA reads from the same blood draw were analyzed for two donors (one aged 18 to 30 and one aged 80 or older). Broad study findings and their caveats: Total diversity estimates from one million sequenced T cells were considered lower bounds and underestimates. Observed TCR beta diversity per million T cells fell roughly linearly with age, and a significant reduction was already apparent by age roughly 41. Since profiling was done on bulk unsorted PBMCs, naive and antigen-experienced compartments could not be conclusively compared. The percentage of naive T cells measured by flow cytometry correlated strongly with observed TCR beta diversity. Donor CMV infection status was unknown, potentially confounding age-related changes in expanded clonotypes. Compared with the aged group, the long-lived group had more naive CD4+ T cells, fewer expanded clones and increased TCR diversity, a pattern suggesting age selection.

The junction shows trimming of 8 bases on V and 2 bases on J, and the gene matches do not reach 13 bases of it. CDR1 and CDR2 are drawn from the germline V gene: MNHNS, SASEGT. The CDR3, from cysteine to phenylalanine, totals 19 residues. Just the 57-base CDR3 DNA is kept, in frame starting at base 1. On this clonotype: This receptor's antigen is unknown. Base-call qualities are not available, and no considerably larger clone is one nucleotide away.

The library was made by 5' RACE. TCRdb records Illumina HiSeq 2500 as the sequencer. A second PCR of about 6 to 11 cycles was run with a J-beta primer mix and a sample-barcoded 5' primer. A template-switch 5' adaptor carrying 12 random nucleotides introduced a unique molecular identifier onto each TCR beta cDNA molecule. Each sample yielded at least 3 million CDR3-containing paired-end reads. First-strand cDNA synthesis was performed from all RNA using the Mint cDNA synthesis kit, with priming by a TRBC-specific oligonucleotide. Following uracil-DNA glycosylase treatment, a first 18-cycle PCR with universal primers M1SS and BC2_uni_R was performed on all cDNA. In the original analysis: Each sample was normalized by randomly selecting 1 million high-quality reads, each carrying a distinct molecular identifier. Reads with shared molecular identifiers were discarded instead of being binned into consensus sequences. MiTCR, run with a Q25 quality threshold and the strictest error-elimination algorithm, handled CDR3 identification, clonotype clustering and error correction. A nonparametric unseen species model with Euler transformation was used to estimate lower-bound total TCR beta diversity. TCRdb ran its own pipeline on the public reads, namely fastp trimming at Q25 and MiXCR clone calling, and kept in-frame beta chains. Rows are unified per CDR3 protein, each entry keeping the most common DNA and genes. It is TCRdb's table, rather than the study itself, that gives the V and J calls and clone size. The sample profile shows about 780,000 distinct CDR3 sequences; 46% of them were found once. Roughly 20% of the sample belongs to the ten largest clones.

The roughly 39 donors, aged 6 to 90 years, were systemically healthy Caucasian individuals from Russia. Each donor gave 8 to 10 milliliters of peripheral blood, drawn into EDTA-treated Vacutainer tubes. Ficoll-Paque density-gradient centrifugation was used to isolate PBMCs, with at least 6 million obtained per sample. Total RNA was extracted from PBMCs with Trizol reagent, with at least 5.5 micrograms obtained per sample. Naive CD45RAhigh/CD27high T cell percentages were measured by flow cytometry on a PBMC aliquot from every donor. The source material was blood. The chain joins TRBV6-1 to TRBJ2-2; 14 central nucleotides agree with TRBD2. This TCR was recovered from an elderly man in good health. CDR3 loop: CASAAGGLAGVYNTGELFF. The nucleotide sequence is TGTGCCAGCGCCGCCGGGGGACTAGCGGGAGTGTATAACACCGGGGAGCTGTTTTTT.